This entry features one TCR beta chain sequence. What it binds is not known. The V gene end was trimmed by 0 bases and the J gene end by 10 bases; junction bases not matched to a gene: 27. This CDR3 has 21 amino acids. Germline V gene sequence: CDR1 DFQATT, CDR2 SNEGSKA (reference sequence). This record belongs to a study of vaccination and CD4 T cells after COVID-19. Researchers used the Oncomine TCR Beta short-read assay to sequence DNA from cultured CD4+ T cells. MiXCR, run by TCRdb on the PCR reads, gives a single entry per CDR3 protein. The data contain some 15,000 distinct CDR3 sequences, less than 75% of them singletons. Treatment denoted: 10-day PBMC culture with coronavirus spike peptide pools or control peptides (ViraFEST assay).

Material for sequencing was CD4+ T cells from blood, cultured in vitro. The sequence derives from a human donor who had recovered from COVID-19. This chain connects TRBV20-1 to TRBJ1-6; 7 nucleotides match TRBD1. CDR3 residues: CSARDTHPRTQGGSRGSPLHF. The CDR3 region has the DNA TGCAGTGCTAGAGACACCCACCCTAGGACTCAGGGGGGGAGCCGGGGATCACCCCTCCACTTT.